These 32 T cell receptor beta chains came from one sample sequenced in a study of PD-1 blockade in classical Hodgkin lymphoma. Each patient's relapse followed autologous stem cell transplantation, and brentuximab vedotin exposure varied. The method was immunoSEQ multiplex PCR; TCRdb's version includes in-frame clones alone and lacks a portion of them. The profile shows about 20,000 clones, 75% to 90% of them singletons. The specimen comprised peripheral blood mononuclear cells (PBMCs), sampled at baseline. These receptors all stem from a human donor with classical Hodgkin lymphoma.

This chain uses TRBV23-1 with TRBJ2-1; maybe TRBD2 (5 bases). TRBV23-1 is an ORF; its function is uncertain. The ends were cut back, 4 bases at V and 7 bases at J, with 17 bases in the middle. The CDR3 consists of 15 residues. The CDR3 DNA follows: TGCGCCAGCAGTCCTATGGGAGTAATGAGAAATGAGCAGTTCTTC. Translation gives CASSPMGVMRNEQFF.

The chain carries TRBV19 and TRBJ2-7; 7 bases map to TRBD2. This CDR3 has 15 residues. Losses at the gene ends were 6 bases for V and 1 base for J; bases not matched to a gene: 9. Germline lookup yields CDR1 LNHDA and CDR2 SQIVND (reference sequence). The CDR3 coding sequence is TGTGCCAGTAGGACCCGGGACGGGGGGTCCTACGAGCAGTACTTC. Translating gives CASRTRDGGSYEQYF.

This chain connects TRBV6-1 to TRBJ1-2; tentatively, D is TRBD1 (6 bases). The CDR3 has 14 amino acids. V was trimmed by 3 bases and J by 8 bases, leaving 16 bases between them. Per the germline V gene, CDR1 is MNHNS and CDR2 is SASEGT. This chain's CDR3 is CASSERDFRGGYTF. CDR3 nucleotides: TGTGCCAGCAGTGAGAGGGACTTCAGGGGCGGCTACACCTTC.

The gene calls are TRBV2 and TRBJ2-7, with D maybe TRBD1 (5 bases). V was cut by 8 bases and J by 3 bases, with 14 bases left in between. Germline V gene lookup returns CDR1 SNHLY and CDR2 FYNNEI. The CDR3 consists of 13 residues. CDR3 sequence reads: CASGPDSNYEQYF. CDR3 sequence (DNA): TGTGCCAGCGGGCCCGACAGCAACTACGAGCAGTACTTC.

This clone came up a few times. The chain recombines TRBV18 with TRBJ2-1; D remains ambiguous. The CDR3 totals 12 residues. Germline V CDR1 and CDR2: KGHSH, LQKENI. V lost 2 bases, J lost 9 bases, and 8 bases lay in between. CDR3 residues: CASSPELAEQFF. The CDR3, as DNA: TGTGCCAGCTCACCAGAGTTGGCTGAGCAGTTCTTC.

This clone has a single count. The chain couples TRBV4-1 to TRBJ2-7, with 15 bases lining up with TRBD2. The J segment lost 1 base and the V segment lost 1 base, leaving 2 bases of the junction unmatched. CDR1 and CDR2 from the germline V gene are MGHRA and YSYEKL. The CDR3 runs 17 residues. The CDR3 nucleotides are TGCGCCAGCAGCCAAGCGGGACTAGCGGGGGGTTCCTACGAGCAGTACTTC. Translating it yields CASSQAGLAGGSYEQYF.

The chain has TRBV6-5 and TRBJ1-3; no clear D gene. Trimming cost V 7 bases and J 2 bases, with 15 bases left between them. Germline assignment: CDR1 MNHEY and CDR2 SVGAGI. The CDR3 totals 15 residues. In nucleotides, the CDR3 is TGTGCCAGCACCTACGACGCCTACCCTGGAAACACCATATATTTT. Translation gives CASTYDAYPGNTIYF.

The chain combines TRBV6-1 with TRBJ1-5; 10 bases are a match to TRBD1. CDR1 MNHNS and CDR2 SASEGT come from the germline V gene. The V segment lost 3 bases and the J segment 6 bases; nucleotides outside the gene matches: 8. CDR3 length: 16 residues. The chain's CDR3 is CASSDLGQGWVQPQHF. The CDR3 DNA is TGTGCCAGCAGTGATTTGGGACAGGGGTGGGTTCAGCCCCAGCATTTT.

This chain uses TRBV28 with TRBJ2-5, with 8 nucleotides matching TRBD1. The CDR3 has 14 residues. The V segment lost 5 bases and the J segment 3 bases; nucleotides outside the gene matches: 5. Germline-derived CDR1 and CDR2 are MDHEN and SYDVKM. The chain's CDR3 is CASSASDREETQYF. For the CDR3, the DNA is TGTGCCAGCAGTGCATCGGACAGGGAAGAGACCCAGTACTTC.

The chain is built from TRBV30 and TRBJ2-1, with a weak D call TRBD1 (6 bases). Germline CDR1 is GTSNPN and CDR2 is SVGIG (reference sequence). V dropped 3 bases and J dropped 7 bases, with 10 bases sitting between them. The length of the CDR3 is 12 residues. This chain's CDR3 is CAWRPGVNEQFF. CDR3 DNA: TGTGCCTGGAGACCAGGGGTGAATGAGCAGTTCTTC.

The J gene is TRBJ2-3, the V gene TRBV7-9, with 10 bases matching TRBD2. Germline-derived CDR1 and CDR2 are SEHNR and FQNEAQ (reference sequence). The CDR3 contains 14 residues. The V and J ends lost 8 bases and 2 bases, in that order; junction bases with no gene match: 4. DNA of the CDR3: TGTGCCAGCCTAGCGGGGGCTTACACAGATACGCAGTATTTT. Translating it yields CASLAGAYTDTQYF.

This rearrangement joins TRBV6-1 to TRBJ1-4; D ambiguous. Trimming pared 1 base from V and 0 bases from J, leaving 9 bases between. The CDR3 consists of 16 residues. Germline values: CDR1 MNHNS, CDR2 SASEGT. The CDR3 spells CASSEEPPATNEKLFF. CDR3 in DNA: TGTGCCAGCAGTGAAGAACCTCCTGCAACTAATGAAAAACTGTTTTTT.

The rearrangement uses TRBV18 and TRBJ2-4; 8 bases align to TRBD2. The germline V gene has CDR1 KGHSH and CDR2 LQKENI. J gave up 1 base and V 0 bases, and 11 bases lay outside the gene matches. This CDR3 region has 19 residues. In DNA, the CDR3 is TGTGCCAGCTCACCACCGGGGCTCGCGGGGGGATTGGCCAAAAACATTCAGTACTTC. It codes for CASSPPGLAGGLAKNIQYF.

The rearrangement joins TRBV5-4 to TRBJ2-3, with 10 bases identical to TRBD2. CDR1 is SGHNT and CDR2 is YYREEE in the germline V gene (reference sequence). V was clipped by 0 bases and J by 3 bases; unmatched bases: 4. The CDR3 is 16 amino acids. The CDR3 sequence is CASSLASSGSTDTQYF. CDR3 DNA sequence: TGTGCCAGCAGCTTGGCCTCTAGCGGGAGTACAGATACGCAGTATTTT.

J is TRBJ2-5 and V is TRBV5-5; 12 nucleotides match TRBD2. Per germline, CDR1 SGHKS and CDR2 YYEKEE (reference sequence). The CDR3 has 18 residues. V lost 2 bases and J lost 5; bases outside the gene matches: 13. CDR3 coding DNA: TGTGCCAGCAGCTTCCCGAGACTAGCGGGAGAACCGGGGGAGACCCAGTACTTC. Translated: CASSFPRLAGEPGETQYF.

The CDR3 reads CAWSPPRTGYTF. CDR3 DNA: TGTGCCTGGAGTCCACCCCGGACGGGCTACACCTTC. This chain joins TRBV30 and TRBJ1-2; D is ambiguous. V lost 2 bases and J 8 bases, leaving 12 bases between the germline ends. This CDR3 comprises 12 residues. Germline CDR1 is GTSNPN and CDR2 is SVGIG (reference sequence).

This clone has a handful of counts. The chain is built from TRBV19 and TRBJ1-1, with D perhaps TRBD1 (6 bases). The V end lost 10 bases, the J end lost 0 bases, and 12 bases lay between the germline ends. This CDR3 is built from 13 residues. Per germline, CDR1 LNHDA and CDR2 SQIVND (reference sequence). For the CDR3, the DNA is TGTGCCACCCGGACAGAGATGAACACTGAAGCTTTCTTT. Its translation: CATRTEMNTEAFF.

The rearrangement links TRBV9 to TRBJ2-3; D gene uncertain. Germline CDR1 SGDLS, CDR2 YYNGEE. The CDR3 covers 14 residues. V was cut by 0 bases and J by 3 bases, with 8 bases left in between. CDR3 region: CASSVERSTDTQYF. The DNA for the CDR3 is TGTGCCAGCAGCGTAGAAAGGTCGACAGATACGCAGTATTTT. The full variable domain, rest sourced from reference TRBV9 and TRBJ2-3, is DSGVTQTPKHLITATGQRVTLRCSPRSGDLSVYWYQQSLDQGLQFLIQYYNGEERAKGNILERFSAQQFPDLHSELNLSSLELGDSALYFCASSVERSTDTQYFGPGTRLTVL.

This rearrangement joins TRBV5-1 to TRBJ2-7; D is ambiguous. The germline V and J ends were trimmed by 0 bases and 4 bases, with 17 bases remaining between them. CDR3 length: 16 amino acids. Germline CDR1 reads SGHRS; CDR2 reads YFSETQ. CDR3 coding DNA: TGCGCCAGCAGCTTGGGGGAAGATTGCCTATCATACGAGCAGTACTTC. Translation: CASSLGEDCLSYEQYF. Combining the CDR3 with reference TRBV5-1 and TRBJ2-7 gives the whole variable domain KAGVTQTPRYLIKTRGQQVTLSCSPISGHRSVSWYQQTPGQGLQFLFEYFSETQRNKGNFPGRFSGRQFSNSRSEMNVSTLELGDSALYLCASSLGEDCLSYEQYFGPGTRLTVT.

The chain is built from TRBV6-1 and TRBJ1-5, with a possible D match to TRBD1 (6 bases). Germline V gives CDR1 MNHNS, CDR2 SASEGT. Trimming pared 6 bases from V and 7 bases from J, leaving 19 bases between. This CDR3 spans 15 amino acids. CDR3 in amino acids: CASRNLGGGSQPQHF. The CDR3, as DNA: TGTGCCAGCAGGAATTTAGGGGGGGGGAGCCAGCCCCAGCATTTT.

This clone has just a few counts. V gene TRBV30 combines with J gene TRBJ1-4, with 9 bases matching TRBD1. Per germline, CDR1 GTSNPN and CDR2 SVGIG (reference sequence). J lost 10 bases, V lost 0 bases, and 6 bases had no gene match. There are 14 residues in the CDR3. DNA of the CDR3: TGTGCCTGGAGTGTACAGGACAGGGGTGGAAAACTGTTTTTT. Translated, it gives CAWSVQDRGGKLFF.

The chain couples TRBV4-2 to TRBJ1-2, with D possibly TRBD1 on 6 matching bases. The ends were cut back, 8 bases at V and 7 bases at J, with 14 bases in the middle. The CDR3 is 12 amino acids. Germline-derived CDR1 and CDR2 are LGHNA and YNFKEQ. In DNA form, the CDR3 reads TGTGCCAGCCCATCCGGCAGGGGTGGCTACACCTTC. This sequence encodes CASPSGRGGYTF.

The gene calls are TRBV5-1 and TRBJ2-7; D ambiguous. CDR3 length: 13 amino acids. The germline V gene has CDR1 SGHRS and CDR2 YFSETQ. V was cut by 5 bases and J by 0 bases, with 9 bases left in between. CDR3 nucleotides: TGCGCCAGCAGTTGGCAAAACTCCTACGAGCAGTACTTC. As protein: CASSWQNSYEQYF.

The chain combines TRBV7-6 with TRBJ1-1, with a tentative D call TRBD1 (6 bases). This CDR3 contains 15 residues. CDR1 is SGHVS, CDR2 FNYEAQ, per germline. Trimming removed 5 bases from V and 7 bases from J, with 20 bases in between. The CDR3 nucleotides read TGTGCCAGCAGCCCGAAACCCGACAGGTTCGGTGAAGCTTTCTTT. This codes for CASSPKPDRFGEAFF.

CDR3 sequence reads: CASSPSRASSYNEQFF. The CDR3 coding sequence is TGTGCCAGCAGCCCCAGTCGGGCTAGCTCCTACAATGAGCAGTTCTTC. The rearrangement joins TRBV28 to TRBJ2-1, with D hard to call. CDR3 length equals 16 residues. Per the germline V gene, CDR1 is MDHEN and CDR2 is SYDVKM. The V and J ends lost 6 bases and 0 bases respectively, with 15 bases between them.

The chain combines TRBV5-4 with TRBJ2-5; 7 nucleotides match TRBD2. J lost 3 bases, V lost 0 bases, and 5 bases had no gene match. Germline values: CDR1 SGHNT, CDR2 YYREEE (reference sequence). CDR3 size: 15 residues. The CDR3 loop reads CASSLGASGKETQYF. The CDR3 bases are TGTGCCAGCAGCTTGGGTGCGAGCGGGAAAGAGACCCAGTACTTC.

The V gene is TRBV7-3, the J gene TRBJ1-1; 10 bases map to TRBD1. This CDR3 has 13 residues. The germline V gene has CDR1 SGHTA and CDR2 FQGTGA. The V gene end was trimmed by 1 base and the J gene end by 11 bases; junction bases not matched to a gene: 4. The CDR3 protein is CASSLMGQGLAFF. As DNA, the CDR3 is TGTGCCAGCAGCTTAATGGGACAGGGGCTGGCTTTCTTT.

The chain recombines TRBV11-2 with TRBJ1-1; D is perhaps TRBD1 (5 bases). The V end was cut by 2 bases, the J end by 5 bases, with 15 bases between. The germline V gene encodes CDR1 SGHAT and CDR2 FQNNGV. The CDR3 is 15 residues long. CDR3: CASSLQDSLGTEAFF. As DNA, the CDR3 is TGTGCCAGCAGCTTACAAGACAGCCTTGGGACTGAAGCTTTCTTT.

This clone was detected only a few times. This rearrangement joins TRBV11-2 to TRBJ2-5; TRBD2 matches 7 bases. Germline V gene data show CDR1 as SGHAT and CDR2 as FQNNGV. V shed 2 bases, J shed 5 bases, and the junction held 5 bases outside the gene matches. The CDR3 covers 14 residues. CDR3 coding DNA: TGTGCCAGCAGCTTATCGCCGGGGGGTGAGACCCAGTACTTC. Translating it yields CASSLSPGGETQYF.

There are many counts of this clone. The chain links TRBV7-9 to TRBJ1-5; 10 bases align to TRBD1. CDR3 length: 14 amino acids. Germline values: CDR1 SEHNR, CDR2 FQNEAQ (reference sequence). J was trimmed by 7 bases and V by 7 bases; bases with no gene match: 7. The CDR3 DNA reads as TGTGCCAGCAAAGGACAGGGGGTAGACCAGCCCCAGCATTTT. Protein product: CASKGQGVDQPQHF.

The chain joins TRBV19 to TRBJ1-3; a possible D gene is TRBD1 (5 bases). Per the germline V gene, CDR1 is LNHDA and CDR2 is SQIVND (reference sequence). The length of the CDR3 is 14 residues. Trimming pared 5 bases from V and 8 bases from J, leaving 16 bases between. The CDR3 sequence: CASSPGLGGYTIYF. The CDR3 nucleotides read TGTGCCAGTAGTCCAGGACTTGGGGGTTACACCATATATTTT.

V and J are TRBV30 and TRBJ2-1; possible D gene TRBD1, 6 bases. V was trimmed by 4 bases and J by 4 bases, leaving 8 bases between them. This CDR3 has 12 residues. CDR1 is GTSNPN, CDR2 SVGIG, per germline (reference sequence). The CDR3 here is CAWTQGYNEQFF. In DNA form, the CDR3 reads TGTGCCTGGACCCAGGGGTACAATGAGCAGTTCTTC.